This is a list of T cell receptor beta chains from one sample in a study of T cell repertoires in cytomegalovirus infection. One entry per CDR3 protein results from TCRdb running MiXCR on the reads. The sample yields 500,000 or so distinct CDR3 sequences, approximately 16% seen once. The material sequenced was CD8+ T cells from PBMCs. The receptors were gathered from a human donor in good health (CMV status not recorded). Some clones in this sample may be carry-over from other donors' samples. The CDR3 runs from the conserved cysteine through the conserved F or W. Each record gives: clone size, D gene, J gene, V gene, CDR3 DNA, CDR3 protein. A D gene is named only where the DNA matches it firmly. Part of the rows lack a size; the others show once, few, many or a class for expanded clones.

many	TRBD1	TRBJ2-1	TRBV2	TGTGCCAGCAGGGAGCCGGGACAGTACAATGAGCAGTTCTTC	CASREPGQYNEQFF
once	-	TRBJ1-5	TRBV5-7	TGTGCCAGCAGCTTTGCCAGGGAATATCAGCCCCAGCATTTT	CASSFAREYQPQHF
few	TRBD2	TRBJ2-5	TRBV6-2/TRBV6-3	TGTGCCAGCAGTTATACCTCTAGCGGGGGAGGGGTGTACCAAGAGACCCAGTACTTC	CASSYTSSGGGVYQETQYF
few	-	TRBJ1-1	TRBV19	TGTGCCAGTAGTACGGGGGGCGGAATCACTGAAGCTTTCTTT	CASSTGGGITEAFF
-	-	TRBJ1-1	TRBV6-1	TGTGCCAGCAGGGGCCCGGGACGGACTAACACTGAAGCTTTCTTT	CASRGPGRTNTEAFF
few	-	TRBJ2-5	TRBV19	TGTGCCAGTAGTATAGCCCCTTGGGTTGAGCGGCAAGAGACCCAGTACTTC	CASSIAPWVERQETQYF
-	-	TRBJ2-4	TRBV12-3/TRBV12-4	TGTGCCAGCAGTTCGTCCGGGAGAAATCTAGCCAAAAACATTCAGTACTTC	CASSSSGRNLAKNIQYF
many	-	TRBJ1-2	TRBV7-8	TGTGCCAGCAGCGCCGAAGGGGTGGAGGGCTACACCTTC	CASSAEGVEGYTF
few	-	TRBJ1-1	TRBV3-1	TGTGCCAGCAGCCGAGGAGGACAGAACACTGAAGCTTTCTTT	CASSRGGQNTEAFF
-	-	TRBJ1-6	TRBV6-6	TGTGCCAGCAGTGTGAGGGGATCCTATAATTCACCCCTCCACTTT	CASSVRGSYNSPLHF
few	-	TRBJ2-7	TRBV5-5	TGTGCCAGCGAACGGGGGACCGAGCAGTACTTC	CASERGTEQYF
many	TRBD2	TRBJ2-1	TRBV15	TGTGCCACCAGCAGAGTAGAGGGACTAGCGGGTGCCTACAATGAGCAGTTCTTC	CATSRVEGLAGAYNEQFF
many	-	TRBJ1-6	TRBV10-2	TGCGCCAGCGCCCGGACACAAAATAATTCACCCCTCCACTTT	CASARTQNNSPLHF
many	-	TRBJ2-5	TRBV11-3	TGTGCCAGCAGCTCAAACCGGGACCACCAAGAGACCCAGTACTTC	CASSSNRDHQETQYF
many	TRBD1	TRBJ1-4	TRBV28	TGTGCCAGCAGAGAACGGGACAGAGAGTTAACAACTAATGAAAAACTGTTTTTT	CASRERDRELTTNEKLFF
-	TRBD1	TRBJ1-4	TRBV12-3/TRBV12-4	TGTGCCAGCACCCGGACAGGGGCTAATGAAAAACTGTTTTTT	CASTRTGANEKLFF
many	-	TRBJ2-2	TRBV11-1	TGTGCCAGCAGCCCCTCCCGGACAGTAGCAACCGGGGAGCTGTTTTTT	CASSPSRTVATGELFF
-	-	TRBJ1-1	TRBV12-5	TGTTCTAGTGGTTTGGGAACTGAAGCTTTCTTT	CSSGLGTEAFF
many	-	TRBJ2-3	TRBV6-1	TGTGCCAGGCGGGGATGGGGCAAAGCTAGCACAGATACGCAGTATTTT	CARRGWGKASTDTQYF
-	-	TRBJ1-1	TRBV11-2	TGTGCCAGCAGCTTAGAGGCAGGGACGAACACTGAAGCTTTCTTT	CASSLEAGTNTEAFF
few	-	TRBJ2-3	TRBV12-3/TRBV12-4	TGTGCCAGCAGTTCCTTTAGCGGATTCACAGATACGCAGTATTTT	CASSSFSGFTDTQYF
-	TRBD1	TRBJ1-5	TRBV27	TGTGCCAGCAGTTTATTTTCCGGGACAGTCAATCAGCCCCAGCATTTT	CASSLFSGTVNQPQHF
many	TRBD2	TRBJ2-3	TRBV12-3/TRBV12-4	TGTGCCAGCAGCCCATGGACTAGCGGGGGACCCGCAGATACGCAGTATTTT	CASSPWTSGGPADTQYF
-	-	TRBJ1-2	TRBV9	TGTGCCAGCAGCGGCAGGGACTCTAACTATGGCTACACCTTC	CASSGRDSNYGYTF
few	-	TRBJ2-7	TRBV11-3	TGTGCCAGCAGCGCCAGGGGATCCTACGAGCAGTACTTC	CASSARGSYEQYF
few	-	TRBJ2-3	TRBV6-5	TGTGCCAGCAGTTACGGCACGTGGGATGATACGCAGTATTTT	CASSYGTWDDTQYF
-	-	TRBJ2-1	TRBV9	TGTGCCAGCAGCGTAGAACTAGCAGGCTACAATGAGCAGTTCTTC	CASSVELAGYNEQFF
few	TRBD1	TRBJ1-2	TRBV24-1	TGTGCCACCAGTGATCGGGACAGGCCTAACTATGGCTACACCTTC	CATSDRDRPNYGYTF
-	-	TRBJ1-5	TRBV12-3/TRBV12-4	TGTGCCAGCAGGCCCGAGGGGAATCAGCCCCAGCATTTT	CASRPEGNQPQHF
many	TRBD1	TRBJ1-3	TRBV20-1	TGCAGTGCCCCGATTGACAGGGCTAGCGGAAACACCATATATTTT	CSAPIDRASGNTIYF
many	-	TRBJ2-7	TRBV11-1	TGTGCCAGCAGCTTAATTGCTACCCGGGACAACTACGAGCAGTACTTC	CASSLIATRDNYEQYF
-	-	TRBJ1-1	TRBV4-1	TGCGCCAGCAGCCAAGTAATTGGGGGACTGAACACTGAAGCTTTCTTT	CASSQVIGGLNTEAFF
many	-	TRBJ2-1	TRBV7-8	TGTGCCAGCAGCTCGCTCCGGACTAACAATGAGCAGTTCTTC	CASSSLRTNNEQFF
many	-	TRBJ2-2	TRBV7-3	TGTGCCAGCAGCCCACCCTTGGATGGGGCGAACACCGGGGAGCTGTTTTTT	CASSPPLDGANTGELFF
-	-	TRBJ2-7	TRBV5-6	TGTGCCAGCAGCTTGTGGAGCAGGGACTACGAGCAGTACTTC	CASSLWSRDYEQYF
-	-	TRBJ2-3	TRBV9	TGTGCCAGCAGCGTAGAGGGGGGGACCCGCACAGATACGCAGTATTTT	CASSVEGGTRTDTQYF
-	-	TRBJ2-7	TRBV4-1	TGCGCCAGCAGCCAAGTCACTAATGACGAGCAGTACTTC	CASSQVTNDEQYF
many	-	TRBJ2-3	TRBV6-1	TGTGCCAGCAACTTCGGGCTGCAATTATCCACAGATACGCAGTATTTT	CASNFGLQLSTDTQYF
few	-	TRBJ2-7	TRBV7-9	TGTGCCAGCAGCACGAGGGTCGGCGAACCGAACTCCTACGAGCAGTACTTC	CASSTRVGEPNSYEQYF
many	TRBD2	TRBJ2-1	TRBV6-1	TGTGCCAGCAGTCAGACGCTTTCCGGGACTAGAGGGGGGGGTACCAATGAGCAGTTCTTC	CASSQTLSGTRGGGTNEQFF
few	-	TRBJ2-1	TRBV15	TGTGCCACCAGCAGAGAGGAATTCGGGTTCGATGAGCAGTTCTTC	CATSREEFGFDEQFF
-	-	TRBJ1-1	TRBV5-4	TGTGCCAGCAGCTTGGATGCACCCCTCACTGAAGCTTTCTTT	CASSLDAPLTEAFF
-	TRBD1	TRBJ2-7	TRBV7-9	TGTGCCAGCAGCTTAGGGGGACAGCGCTTCGAGCAGTACTTC	CASSLGGQRFEQYF
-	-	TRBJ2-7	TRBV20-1	TGCAGTGCTAGAGATCACCGTTACGTAGGGGCCTACTACGAGCAGTACTTC	CSARDHRYVGAYYEQYF
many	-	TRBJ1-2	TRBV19	TGTGCCAGTAGGATGGGCTATGGCTACACCTTC	CASRMGYGYTF
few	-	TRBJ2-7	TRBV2	TGTGCCAGCAGTGAAGTTCTCCTTAGCCCTCCACCTCTATTCTACGAGCAGTACTTC	CASSEVLLSPPPLFYEQYF
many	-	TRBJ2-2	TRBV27	TGTGCCAGCAGTCCCCCGCCCACGGGAGAGAACACCGGGGAGCTGTTTTTT	CASSPPPTGENTGELFF
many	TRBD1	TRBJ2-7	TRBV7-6	TGTGCCAGCAGCTCAAACCGGGACAGAGACTACGAGCAGTACTTC	CASSSNRDRDYEQYF
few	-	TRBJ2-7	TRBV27	TGTGCCAGCAGTTTCGCAGGAGATTCCTACGAGCAGTACTTC	CASSFAGDSYEQYF
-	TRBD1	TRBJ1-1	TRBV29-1	TGCAGCGTTGTGTGGGACAGGGGGAACACTGAAGCTTTCTTT	CSVVWDRGNTEAFF
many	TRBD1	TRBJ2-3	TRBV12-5	TGTGCTAGTGCCGGACAGGTGAATTTTGGCACAGATACGCAGTATTTT	CASAGQVNFGTDTQYF
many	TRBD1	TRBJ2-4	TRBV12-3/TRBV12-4	TGTGCCAGCAGTTCACCGGGACAGTACCCAGCCAAAAACATTCAGTACTTC	CASSSPGQYPAKNIQYF
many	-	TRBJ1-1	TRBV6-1	TGTGCCAGCAGTGAATTTAGACAGATGAACACTGAAGCTTTCTTT	CASSEFRQMNTEAFF
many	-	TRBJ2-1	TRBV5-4	TGTGCCAGCAGCGACCGGGACCAAAGTTACAATGAGCAGTTCTTC	CASSDRDQSYNEQFF
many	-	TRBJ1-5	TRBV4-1	TGCGCCAGCAGCCAAGTGTCACACGATAGCAATCAGCCCCAGCATTTT	CASSQVSHDSNQPQHF
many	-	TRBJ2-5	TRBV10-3	TGTGCCATCAGTGAAATGGACCGGAGGGAGACCCAGTACTTC	CAISEMDRRETQYF